Listed here are 16 T cell receptor beta chains from one sample, sequenced in a study of blood T cell repertoires in COVID-19. Measured with immunoSEQ multiplex PCR; TCRdb has only the in-frame clones, and not every one. Among around 140,000 clones listed, around 87% were seen once. What was sequenced was PBMCs or T cells enriched from blood (not recorded which). The receptors were gathered from a man in his 60s who had recovered from COVID-19.

This clone was seen a few times. The rearrangement uses TRBV7-2 and TRBJ2-5; 14 bases map to TRBD2. This CDR3 spans 17 amino acids. CDR1 is SGHTA, CDR2 FQGNSA, per germline. V was clipped by 1 base and J by 5 bases; unmatched bases: 6. CDR3 DNA sequence: TGTGCCAGCAGCTTAGTCCGGACTAGCGGGAGGATGGAGACCCAGTACTTC. Its translation: CASSLVRTSGRMETQYF.

V is TRBV2 and J is TRBJ2-7; D might be TRBD1 (6 bases). The CDR3 is made up of 13 amino acids. The germline gives CDR1 SNHLY, CDR2 FYNNEI. The V end was cut by 4 bases, the J end by 4 bases, with 11 bases between. This CDR3 is CASSVEQGYEQYF. The CDR3 DNA sequence: TGTGCCAGCAGTGTAGAACAGGGTTACGAGCAGTACTTC.

J is TRBJ1-6 and V is TRBV9; D is possibly TRBD1 (5 bases). V was cut by 4 bases and J by 3 bases, with 14 bases left in between. The length of the CDR3 is 16 residues. Per germline, CDR1 SGDLS and CDR2 YYNGEE. The CDR3: CASSSRGHGYNSPLHF. CDR3 nucleotides: TGTGCCAGCAGCTCCCGAGGACACGGCTATAATTCACCCCTCCACTTT.

This clone has a single count. The chain combines TRBV2 with TRBJ1-4, with D unclear. The CDR3 is made up of 13 amino acids. Germline V gene lookup returns CDR1 SNHLY and CDR2 FYNNEI. The V end was cut by 6 bases, the J end by 6 bases, with 11 bases between. The CDR3 DNA reads TGTGCCAGCAGCGCTAGAGCCTATGAAAAACTGTTTTTT. Translated, it gives CASSARAYEKLFF.

The chain couples TRBV10-3 to TRBJ1-5, with D hard to call. Between the trimmed V and J ends, which lost 2 bases and 1 base, there was a span of 9 bases. The CDR3 is made up of 15 amino acids. CDR1 is ENHRY and CDR2 is SYGVKD in the germline V gene. The DNA for the CDR3 is TGTGCCATCAGTGAGCGGTCAGGAAGCAATCAGCCCCAGCATTTT. Amino acid sequence: CAISERSGSNQPQHF.

V usage is TRBV19 and J usage is TRBJ2-7; 8 bases are a match to TRBD1. The V gene end was trimmed by 3 bases and the J gene end by 7 bases; junction bases not matched to a gene: 8. Germline V lookup: CDR1 LNHDA, CDR2 SQIVND (reference sequence). CDR3 size: 14 residues. As DNA, the CDR3 is TGTGCCAGTAGTATGGACAGGGTATTCCGGGAGCAGTACTTC. Amino acids: CASSMDRVFREQYF.

This chain links TRBV19 with TRBJ1-1, with 8 bases fitting TRBD1. Unmatched junction bases numbered 8, after V lost 6 bases and J lost 11 bases. The germline V gene encodes CDR1 LNHDA and CDR2 SQIVND (reference sequence). The CDR3 length is 12 residues. CDR3 sequence: CASRRTGNTAFF. Written as DNA, the CDR3 is TGTGCCAGTAGAAGGACAGGGAATACGGCTTTCTTT.

This chain links TRBV7-8 with TRBJ2-7; 13 bases match TRBD2. The CDR3 loop spans 18 amino acids. Per germline, CDR1 SGHVS and CDR2 FQNEAQ. Trimming cost V 5 bases and J 0 bases; bases outside gene matches: 10. As DNA, the CDR3 is TGTGCCAGCAGCGGCCGGGGACTAGCGGGGCCACGCTCCTACGAGCAGTACTTC. Translation gives CASSGRGLAGPRSYEQYF.

This clone has only one observation. The rearrangement joins TRBV29-1 to TRBJ2-7; a weak D match, TRBD1 (6 bases). Germline V gene data show CDR1 as SQVTM and CDR2 as ANQGSEA. Between the trimmed V and J ends, which lost 8 bases and 0 bases, there was a span of 11 bases. This CDR3 comprises 12 residues. CDR3 DNA sequence: TGCAGCATCACAGGGAGCTCCTACGAGCAGTACTTC. Encoded protein: CSITGSSYEQYF.

CDR3 loop: CASSYSMAQRNQPQHF. CDR3 in DNA: TGTGCCAGCAGTTACTCGATGGCTCAACGCAATCAGCCCCAGCATTTT. V is TRBV6-6 and J is TRBJ1-5; D gene uncertain. V lost 0 bases and J lost 2, with 11 bases in between. This CDR3 has 16 residues. CDR1 is MNHNY, CDR2 SVGAGI, per germline (reference sequence).

The CDR3 DNA is TGTGCCAGCAGTGAAACCGGGACAATCAGCTCCTACGAGCAGTACTTC. As protein: CASSETGTISSYEQYF. The chain couples TRBV2 to TRBJ2-7, with D possibly TRBD1 on 6 matching bases. In germline, CDR1 is SNHLY, CDR2 FYNNEI. The CDR3 contains 16 residues. The ends were cut back, 2 bases at V and 0 bases at J, with 14 bases in the middle.

The chain combines TRBV15 with TRBJ1-5, with D hard to call. Trimming cost V 5 bases and J 1 base, with 12 bases left between them. The germline gives CDR1 LNHNV, CDR2 YYDKDF (reference sequence). The CDR3 has 15 amino acids. CDR3: CATSPLRESNQPQHF. The CDR3 nucleotides read TGTGCCACCAGCCCCCTGCGGGAAAGCAATCAGCCCCAGCATTTT. Full variable domain (missing parts from reference TRBV15 and TRBJ1-5): DAMVIQNPRYQVTQFGKPVTLSCSQTLNHNVMYWYQQKSSQAPKLLFHYYDKDFNNEADTPDNFQSRRPNTSFCFLDIRSPGLGDTAMYLCATSPLRESNQPQHFGDGTRLSIL.

This clone was recorded once. The chain couples TRBV6-1 to TRBJ1-1; D gene unclear. Trimming took 2 bases from V and 5 from J, leaving 9 bases between them. The CDR3 contains 13 residues. Germline CDR1 reads MNHNS; CDR2 reads SASEGT. DNA for the CDR3: TGTGCCAGCAGTGAAACGAGGGAGACTGAAGCTTTCTTT. It is translated as CASSETRETEAFF.

This chain links TRBV6-5 with TRBJ1-2; possibly TRBD1 for D (5 bases). Germline V gene lookup returns CDR1 MNHEY and CDR2 SVGAGI. Trimming cost V 6 bases and J 7 bases, with 18 bases left between them. CDR3 length: 14 residues. CDR3 amino acids: CASRPRTSQGGYTF. CDR3 coding DNA: TGTGCCAGCAGACCTCGGACGAGCCAGGGTGGCTACACCTTC.

Only one count was recorded for this clone. The chain is built from TRBV6-6 and TRBJ2-7; 9 bases fit TRBD2. CDR3 length: 16 residues. CDR1 is MNHNY and CDR2 is SVGAGI in the germline V gene (reference sequence). The V and J ends lost 8 bases and 4 bases, in that order; junction bases with no gene match: 15. The CDR3 DNA reads TGTGCCAGCCGCCTGACTAGCGGCACTACCGTATACGAGCAGTACTTC. This codes for CASRLTSGTTVYEQYF.

This sequence joins TRBV28 and TRBJ2-7; no reliable D call. Germline values: CDR1 MDHEN, CDR2 SYDVKM. CDR3 size: 12 residues. Trimming left V 3 bases short and J 3 bases short, with 6 bases between. The CDR3 DNA sequence: TGTGCCAGCAGTTTGGGCCTCTACGAGCAGTACTTC. The encoded protein is CASSLGLYEQYF. The full variable domain, its missing parts supplied by reference TRBV28 and TRBJ2-7, is DVKVTQSSRYLVKRTGEKVFLECVQDMDHENMFWYRQDPGLGLRLIYFSYDVKMKEKGDIPEGYSVSREKKERFSLILESASTNQTSMYLCASSLGLYEQYFGPGTRLTVT.